This T cell receptor beta chain emerged from a study of T cells after yellow fever vaccination. Looking at the study overall: Those fractions that held only low numbers of cells were prepared using the SMART-Seq v4 Ultra Low Input RNA kit. Study results and caveats: Although most clonotypes did not, a small share appeared in both CD4 and CD8 compartments. Booster sampling recovered most clones from primary vaccination (96% CD4, roughly 86% CD8).

Germline trimming cut 3 bases from V and 2 bases from J; bases unmatched to any gene: 3. The CDR3 is 13 residues long. Germline loops: CDR1 DFQATT, CDR2 SNEGSKA (reference sequence). As TCR cDNA was made by 5'RACE template switching, a universal primer site and UMIs were added. Each CDR3 protein is one row after TCRdb ran MiXCR on the 5' RACE reads. The sample carries 500,000 to 650,000 distinct CDR3 sequences, about 14% recorded once. Remarks on this clonotype: The antigen is undetermined.

This TCR was recovered from a man aged 25 to 40 who received the YFV17D yellow fever vaccine. This chain connects TRBV20-1 to TRBJ2-5; 7 bases agree with TRBD1. Sequenced material: PBMCs, taken on the day of the yellow fever booster vaccination. CDR3 bases: TGCAGTGCTAGTATCAGGGGGCAAGAGACCCAGTACTTC. Translation gives CSASIRGQETQYF.